The entry that follows covers one T cell receptor (beta chain) sequence. Its specific antigen is unknown. Per-base qualities were not stored, and no clone one base away is much larger. The sample originates from a study of blood T cell repertoires in COVID-19 (dated by TCRdb to 2018 to 2020). Looking at the study overall: Collaborator samples came from the United States, Italy and Spain and covered acute and convalescent phases of COVID-19. The material from the prospective study consisted of cDNA or gDNA derived from T cells, B-cell-depleted T cells, or PBMCs. Deeply sampled blood TCRbeta repertoires from subjects exposed to, actively infected with, or recovered from COVID-19 were included in the dataset. The repertoires were released in a freely available public database meant as a resource for research on the immune response to SARS-CoV-2. Samples were obtained from the ongoing ImmuneRACE study (first 160 participants) and from 1,200 or so subjects provided by 6 global collaborators. A de-identified subject ID, COVID-19 status, age in years and sex were almost always included in the sample metadata. HLA class I and class II types, where available, came from metadata supplied by the sample provider rather than from assay-based typing. Study-level results and caveats: The quantity of clinical and demographic metadata differed by source and by participant and was supplied without curation.

Whole blood was collected in K2EDTA tubes by collaborating institutions according to the institutions' own protocols. Collaborator samples were shipped for TCRbeta analysis as frozen whole blood, isolated PBMCs, or DNA extracted from either sample type. TCRbeta CDR3 regions were amplified from genomic DNA using the immunoSEQ Assay, a bias-controlled multiplex PCR. The authors' pipeline ran thus. The number of nucleated cells in each sample was estimated from the amplification of reference gene primers within the assay. Sequence reads were collapsed and filtered to measure the absolute abundance of every unique TCRbeta CDR3 rearrangement. For each sample, productive Simpson clonality was calculated as the square root of Simpson's diversity index over productive rearrangements. TCRdb carries this immuneACCESS record with in-frame sequences only. Its versions omit some clonotypes, under half of them owing to an unresolved V gene in the studies checked, with the rest unexplained. V and J calls and clone size follow that table, whereas D and trimming were derived from the DNA. Here the sample has about 210,000 clones; roughly 81% occur a single time. Clones ranked in the top ten supply approximately 8% of the sample.

Relative to germline, V is 5 bases shorter and J is 8 bases shorter, with 10 bases between their ends. The germline V gene supplies CDR1 MNHEY and CDR2 SVGAGI. The CDR3, cysteine through phenylalanine, is 12 amino acids long. This entry keeps only the CDR3 DNA: 36 bases, framed from base 1. The sequencing input was peripheral blood. This chain joins TRBV6-5 to TRBJ1-3; TRBD1 could be the D gene, as 5 bases match. The TCR was taken from a woman aged 50 to 60 with active or convalescent COVID-19. The sequenced DNA: TGTGCCAGCAGTCGGGGGGAGGACACCATATATTTT. Its protein product is CASSRGEDTIYF.